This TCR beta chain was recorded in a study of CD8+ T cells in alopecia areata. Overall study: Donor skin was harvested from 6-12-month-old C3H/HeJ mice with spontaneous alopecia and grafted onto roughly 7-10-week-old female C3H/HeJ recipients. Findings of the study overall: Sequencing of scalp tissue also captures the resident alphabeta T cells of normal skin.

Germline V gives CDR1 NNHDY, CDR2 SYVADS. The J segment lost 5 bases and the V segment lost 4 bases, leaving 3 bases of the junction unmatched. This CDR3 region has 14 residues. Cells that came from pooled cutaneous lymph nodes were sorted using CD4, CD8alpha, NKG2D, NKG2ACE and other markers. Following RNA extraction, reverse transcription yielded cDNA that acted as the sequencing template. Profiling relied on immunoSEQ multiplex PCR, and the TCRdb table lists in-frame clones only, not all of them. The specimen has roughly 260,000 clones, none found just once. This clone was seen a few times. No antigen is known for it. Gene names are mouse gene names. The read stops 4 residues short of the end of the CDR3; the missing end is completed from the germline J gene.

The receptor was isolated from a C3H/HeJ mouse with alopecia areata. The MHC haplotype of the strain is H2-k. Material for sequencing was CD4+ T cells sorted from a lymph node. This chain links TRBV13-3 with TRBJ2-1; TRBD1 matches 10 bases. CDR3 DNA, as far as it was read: TGTGCCAGCAGTTTGGACAGGGGGAATGCT. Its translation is CASSLDRGNA. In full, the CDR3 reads CASSLDRGNAEQFF.